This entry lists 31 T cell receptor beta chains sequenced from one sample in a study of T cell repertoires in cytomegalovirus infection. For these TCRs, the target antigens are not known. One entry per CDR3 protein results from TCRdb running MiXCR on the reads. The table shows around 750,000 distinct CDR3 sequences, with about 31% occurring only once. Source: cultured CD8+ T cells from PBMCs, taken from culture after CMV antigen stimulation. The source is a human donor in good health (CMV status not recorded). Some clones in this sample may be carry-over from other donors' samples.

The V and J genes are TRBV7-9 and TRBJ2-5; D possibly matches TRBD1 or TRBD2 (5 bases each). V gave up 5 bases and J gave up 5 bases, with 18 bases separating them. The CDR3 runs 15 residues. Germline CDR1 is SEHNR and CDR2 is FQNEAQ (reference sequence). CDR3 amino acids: CASSPAWDLSETQYF. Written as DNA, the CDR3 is TGTGCCAGCAGCCCGGCGTGGGACCTAAGTGAGACCCAGTACTTC. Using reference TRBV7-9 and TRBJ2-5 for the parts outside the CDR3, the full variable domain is DTGVSQNPRHKITKRGQNVTFRCDPISEHNRLYWYRQTLGQGPEFLTYFQNEAQLEKSRLLSDRFSAERPKGSFSTLEIQRTEQGDSAMYLCASSPAWDLSETQYFGPGTRLLVL.

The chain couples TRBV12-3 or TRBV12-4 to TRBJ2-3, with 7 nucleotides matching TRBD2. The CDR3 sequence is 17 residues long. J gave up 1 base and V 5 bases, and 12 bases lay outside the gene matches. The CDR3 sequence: CASSTLELASGTDTQYF. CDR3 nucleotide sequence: TGTGCCAGCAGTACCCTCGAACTAGCGTCCGGCACAGATACGCAGTATTTT.

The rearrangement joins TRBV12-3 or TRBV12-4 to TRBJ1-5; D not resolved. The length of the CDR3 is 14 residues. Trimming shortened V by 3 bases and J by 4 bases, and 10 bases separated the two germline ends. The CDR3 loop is CASSFGENNQPQHF. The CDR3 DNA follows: TGTGCCAGCAGTTTCGGCGAAAATAATCAGCCCCAGCATTTT.

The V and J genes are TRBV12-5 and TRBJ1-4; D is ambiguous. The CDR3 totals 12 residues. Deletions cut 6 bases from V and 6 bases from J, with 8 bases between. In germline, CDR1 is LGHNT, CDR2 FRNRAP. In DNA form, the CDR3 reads TGTGCTAGTGGGCCTTGGGATGAAAAACTGTTTTTT. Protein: CASGPWDEKLFF.

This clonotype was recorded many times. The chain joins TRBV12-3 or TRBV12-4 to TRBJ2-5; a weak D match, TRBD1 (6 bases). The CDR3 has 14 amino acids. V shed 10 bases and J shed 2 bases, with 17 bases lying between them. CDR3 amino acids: CAIAGAGTQETQYF. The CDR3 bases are TGTGCCATAGCCGGGGCAGGGACACAAGAGACCCAGTACTTC.

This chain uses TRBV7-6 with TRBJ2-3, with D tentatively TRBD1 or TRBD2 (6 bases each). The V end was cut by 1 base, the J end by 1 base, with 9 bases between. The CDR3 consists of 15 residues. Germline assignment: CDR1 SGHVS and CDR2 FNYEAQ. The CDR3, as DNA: TGTGCCAGCAGCTTAGGGGGGGCCGGCACAGATACGCAGTATTTT. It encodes CASSLGGAGTDTQYF.

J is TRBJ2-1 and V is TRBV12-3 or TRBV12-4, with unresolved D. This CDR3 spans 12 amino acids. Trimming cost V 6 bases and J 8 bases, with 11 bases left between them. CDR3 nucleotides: TGTGCCAGCAGCCGGACCAGCGATGAGCAGTTCTTC. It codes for CASSRTSDEQFF.

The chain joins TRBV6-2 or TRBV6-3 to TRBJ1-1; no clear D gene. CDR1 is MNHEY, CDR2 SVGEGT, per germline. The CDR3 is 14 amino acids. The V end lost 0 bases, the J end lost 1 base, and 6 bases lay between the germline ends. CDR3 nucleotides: TGTGCCAGCAGTTACTCGATTACGAACACTGAAGCTTTCTTT. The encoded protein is CASSYSITNTEAFF.

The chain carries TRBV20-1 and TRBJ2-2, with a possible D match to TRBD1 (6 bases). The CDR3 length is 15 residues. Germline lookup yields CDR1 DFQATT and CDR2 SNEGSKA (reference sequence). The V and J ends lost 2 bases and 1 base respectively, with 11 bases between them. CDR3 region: CSARPDRMNTGELFF. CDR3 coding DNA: TGCAGTGCTAGACCTGACAGGATGAACACCGGGGAGCTGTTTTTT.

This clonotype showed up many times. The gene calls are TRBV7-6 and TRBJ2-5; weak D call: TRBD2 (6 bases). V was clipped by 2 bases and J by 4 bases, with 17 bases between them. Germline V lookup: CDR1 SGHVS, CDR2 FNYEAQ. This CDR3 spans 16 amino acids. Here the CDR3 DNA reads TGTGCCAGCAGCTTAAACCCGAGGAGGGGACCAGAGACCCAGTACTTC. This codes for CASSLNPRRGPETQYF.

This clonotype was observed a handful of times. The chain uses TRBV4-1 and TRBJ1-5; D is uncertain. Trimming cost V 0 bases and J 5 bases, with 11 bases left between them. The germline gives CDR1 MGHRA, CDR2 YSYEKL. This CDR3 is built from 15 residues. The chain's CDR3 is CASSQEGRKDQPQHF. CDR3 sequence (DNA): TGCGCCAGCAGCCAAGAAGGCAGAAAAGATCAGCCCCAGCATTTT.

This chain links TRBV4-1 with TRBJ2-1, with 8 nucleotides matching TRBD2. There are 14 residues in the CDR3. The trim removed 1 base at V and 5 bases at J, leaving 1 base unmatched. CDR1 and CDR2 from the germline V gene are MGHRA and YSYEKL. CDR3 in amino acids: CASSQVLADNEQFF. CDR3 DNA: TGCGCCAGCAGCCAAGTACTAGCGGACAATGAGCAGTTCTTC.

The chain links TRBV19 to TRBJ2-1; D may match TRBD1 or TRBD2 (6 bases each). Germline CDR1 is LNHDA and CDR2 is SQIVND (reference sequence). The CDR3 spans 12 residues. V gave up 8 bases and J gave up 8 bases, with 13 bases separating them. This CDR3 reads CASWGAGDEQFF. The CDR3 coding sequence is TGTGCCAGTTGGGGGGCCGGGGATGAGCAGTTCTTC.

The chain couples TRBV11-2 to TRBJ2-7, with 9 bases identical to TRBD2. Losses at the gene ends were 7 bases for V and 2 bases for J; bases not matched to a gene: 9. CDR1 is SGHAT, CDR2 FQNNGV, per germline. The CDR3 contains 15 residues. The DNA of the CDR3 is TGTGCCAGCAAGGAAGCGGGGGGTCACCCCTACGAGCAGTACTTC. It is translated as CASKEAGGHPYEQYF.

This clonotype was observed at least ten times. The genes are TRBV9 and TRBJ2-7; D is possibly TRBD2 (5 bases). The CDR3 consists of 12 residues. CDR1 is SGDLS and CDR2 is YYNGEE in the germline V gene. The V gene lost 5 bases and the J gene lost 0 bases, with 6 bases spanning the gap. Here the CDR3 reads CASSGSSYEQYF. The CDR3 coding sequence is TGTGCCAGCAGTGGGAGCTCCTACGAGCAGTACTTC.

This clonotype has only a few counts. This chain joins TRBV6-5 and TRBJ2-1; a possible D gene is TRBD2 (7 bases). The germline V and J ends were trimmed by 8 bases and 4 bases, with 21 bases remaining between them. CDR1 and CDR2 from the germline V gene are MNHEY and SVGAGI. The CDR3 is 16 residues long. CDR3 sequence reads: CASSPVGGGFYNEQFF. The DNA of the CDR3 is TGTGCCAGCTCCCCCGTAGGGGGGGGTTTTTACAATGAGCAGTTCTTC.

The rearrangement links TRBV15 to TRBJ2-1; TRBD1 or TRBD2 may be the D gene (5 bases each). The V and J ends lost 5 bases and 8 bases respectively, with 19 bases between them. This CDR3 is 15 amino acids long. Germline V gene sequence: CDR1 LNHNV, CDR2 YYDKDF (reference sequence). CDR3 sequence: CATSGKGLGVDEQFF. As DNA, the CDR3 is TGTGCCACCAGCGGGAAGGGGCTGGGAGTAGATGAGCAGTTCTTC.

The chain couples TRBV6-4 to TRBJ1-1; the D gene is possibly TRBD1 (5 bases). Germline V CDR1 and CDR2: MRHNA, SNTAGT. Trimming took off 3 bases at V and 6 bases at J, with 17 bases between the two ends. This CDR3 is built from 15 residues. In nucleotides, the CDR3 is TGTGCCAGCAGTGAGGGCCGGGGGGGAGTCCCTGAAGCTTTCTTT. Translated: CASSEGRGGVPEAFF.

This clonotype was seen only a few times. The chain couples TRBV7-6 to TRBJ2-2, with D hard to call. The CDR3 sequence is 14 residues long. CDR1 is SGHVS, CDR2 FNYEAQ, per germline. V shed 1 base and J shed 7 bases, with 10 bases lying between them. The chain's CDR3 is CASSLGLHGGELFF. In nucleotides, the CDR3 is TGTGCCAGCAGCTTAGGACTCCATGGCGGGGAGCTGTTTTTT.

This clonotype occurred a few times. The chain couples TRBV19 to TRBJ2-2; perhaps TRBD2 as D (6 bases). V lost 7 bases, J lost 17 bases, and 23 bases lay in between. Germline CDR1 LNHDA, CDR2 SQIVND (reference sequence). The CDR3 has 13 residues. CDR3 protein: CASTPSEHPGAFF. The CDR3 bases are TGTGCCAGTACCCCCAGTGAACATCCGGGAGCTTTTTTT.

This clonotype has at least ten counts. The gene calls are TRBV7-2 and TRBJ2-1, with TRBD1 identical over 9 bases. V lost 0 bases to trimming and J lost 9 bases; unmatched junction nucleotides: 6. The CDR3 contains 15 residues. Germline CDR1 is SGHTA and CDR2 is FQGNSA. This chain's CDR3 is CASSLAGTGSLEQFF. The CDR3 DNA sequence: TGTGCCAGCAGCTTAGCAGGGACAGGGAGTCTTGAGCAGTTCTTC.

CDR3 nucleotides: TGTGCCAGCAGTCCTTCACCGTCAGGAGGCTACGAGCAGTACGTC. Its translation is CASSPSPSGGYEQYV. This chain links TRBV6-5 with TRBJ2-7, with D perhaps TRBD2 (5 bases). V lost 5 bases and J lost 3, with 17 bases in between. Germline V gene lookup returns CDR1 MNHEY and CDR2 SVGAGI. This CDR3 spans 15 amino acids.

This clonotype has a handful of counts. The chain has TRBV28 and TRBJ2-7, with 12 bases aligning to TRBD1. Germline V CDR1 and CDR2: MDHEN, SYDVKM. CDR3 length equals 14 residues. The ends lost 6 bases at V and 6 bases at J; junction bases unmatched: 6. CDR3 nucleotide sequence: TGTGCCAGCAGCTTTGGGACAGGGGGCTCCGAGCAGTACGTC. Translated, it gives CASSFGTGGSEQYV.

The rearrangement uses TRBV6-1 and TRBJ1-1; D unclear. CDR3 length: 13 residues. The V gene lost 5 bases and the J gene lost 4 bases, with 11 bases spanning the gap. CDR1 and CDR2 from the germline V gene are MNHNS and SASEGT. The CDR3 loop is CASSLQAPTEAFF. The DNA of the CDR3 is TGTGCCAGCAGTCTCCAGGCTCCCACTGAAGCTTTCTTT.

This CDR3 is CSAKGLAGGLNTGELFF. DNA for the CDR3: TGCAGTGCCAAAGGACTAGCGGGGGGCCTCAACACCGGGGAGCTGTTTTTT. The chain uses TRBV20-1 and TRBJ2-2; 14 positions match TRBD2. The CDR3 has 17 amino acids. CDR1 and CDR2 from the germline V gene are DFQATT and SNEGSKA (reference sequence). V lost 6 bases to trimming and J lost 2 bases; unmatched junction nucleotides: 8.

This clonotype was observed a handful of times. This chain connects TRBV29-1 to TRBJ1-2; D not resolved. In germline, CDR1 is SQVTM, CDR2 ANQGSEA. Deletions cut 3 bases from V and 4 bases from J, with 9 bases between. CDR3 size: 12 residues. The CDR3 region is CSVEVRFYGYTF. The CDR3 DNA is TGCAGCGTTGAGGTCAGGTTCTATGGCTACACCTTC.

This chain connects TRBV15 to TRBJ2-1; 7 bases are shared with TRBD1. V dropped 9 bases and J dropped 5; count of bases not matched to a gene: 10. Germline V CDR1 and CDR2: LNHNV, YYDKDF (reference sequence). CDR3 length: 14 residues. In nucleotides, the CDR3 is TGTGCCACTATGAAGACAGGGTTCAACAATGAGCAGTTCTTC. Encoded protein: CATMKTGFNNEQFF. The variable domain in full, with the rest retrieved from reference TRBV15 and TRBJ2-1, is DAMVIQNPRYQVTQFGKPVTLSCSQTLNHNVMYWYQQKSSQAPKLLFHYYDKDFNNEADTPDNFQSRRPNTSFCFLDIRSPGLGDTAMYLCATMKTGFNNEQFFGPGTRLTVL.

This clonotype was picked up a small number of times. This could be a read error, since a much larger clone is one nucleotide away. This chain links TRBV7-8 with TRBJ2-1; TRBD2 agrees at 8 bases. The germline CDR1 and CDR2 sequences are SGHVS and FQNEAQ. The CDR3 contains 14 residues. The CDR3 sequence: CTSSPGTRYNEQFF. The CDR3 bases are TGTACCAGCAGTCCCGGGACTAGATACAATGAGCAGTTCTTC. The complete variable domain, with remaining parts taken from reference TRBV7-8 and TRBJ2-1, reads GAGVSQSPRYKVAKRGQDVALRCDPISGHVSLFWYQQALGQGPEFLTYFQNEAQLDKSGLPSDRFFAERPEGSVSTLKIQRTQQEDSAVYLCTSSPGTRYNEQFFGPGTRLTVL.

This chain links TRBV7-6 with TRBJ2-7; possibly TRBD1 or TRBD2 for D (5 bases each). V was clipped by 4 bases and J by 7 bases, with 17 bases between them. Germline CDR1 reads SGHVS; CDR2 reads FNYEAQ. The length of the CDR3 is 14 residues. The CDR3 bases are TGTGCCAGCAGCTACAAGAGGGGCTCGGAGGAGCAGTACTTC. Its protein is CASSYKRGSEEQYF.

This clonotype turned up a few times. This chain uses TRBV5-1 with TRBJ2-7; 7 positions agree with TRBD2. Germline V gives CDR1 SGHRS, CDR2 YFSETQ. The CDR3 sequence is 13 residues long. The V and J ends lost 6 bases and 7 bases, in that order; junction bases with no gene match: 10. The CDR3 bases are TGCGCCAGCAAAAAAGCGGGACTCGGAGAGCAGTACTTC. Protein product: CASKKAGLGEQYF.

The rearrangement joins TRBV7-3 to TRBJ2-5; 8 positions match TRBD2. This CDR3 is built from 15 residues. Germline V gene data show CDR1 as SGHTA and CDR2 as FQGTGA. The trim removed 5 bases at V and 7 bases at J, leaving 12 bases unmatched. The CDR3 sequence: CASSPGVAGRGTQYF. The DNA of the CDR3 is TGTGCCAGCAGCCCTGGGGTAGCGGGGCGCGGGACCCAGTACTTC. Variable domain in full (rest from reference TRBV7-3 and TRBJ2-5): GAGVSQTPSNKVTEKGKYVELRCDPISGHTALYWYRQSLGQGPEFLIYFQGTGAADDSGLPNDRFFAVRPEGSVSTLKIQRTERGDSAVYLCASSPGVAGRGTQYFGPGTRLLVL.